These 18 T cell receptor beta chains came from one sample sequenced in a study of OX40 agonist ivuxolimab in advanced cancers. Generated by immunoSEQ multiplex PCR, the TCRdb table keeps only in-frame clones and is missing some. The data show 73,000 or so clones, about 89% seen once. Sequenced here: CD4+ or CD8+ T cells sorted from blood, sampled in a trial of the OX40 agonist ivuxolimab. These receptors came from an adult with an advanced solid tumor such as melanoma, head and neck, liver or kidney cancer.

This chain links TRBV6-5 with TRBJ2-2; the D gene is possibly TRBD1 (6 bases). Germline V gene sequence: CDR1 MNHEY, CDR2 SVGAGI. This CDR3 comprises 15 residues. Trimming shortened V by 6 bases and J by 2 bases, and 13 bases separated the two germline ends. The CDR3 loop reads CASSTRGVNTGELFF. The CDR3 nucleotides are TGTGCCAGCAGCACCAGGGGAGTAAACACCGGGGAGCTGTTTTTT.

In its sample, this clone was seen a few times. The chain links TRBV7-8 to TRBJ2-1; 9 bases agree with TRBD1. Germline lookup yields CDR1 SGHVS and CDR2 FQNEAQ. The CDR3 totals 17 residues. Germline trimming cut 5 bases from V and 3 bases from J; bases unmatched to any gene: 11. As DNA, the CDR3 is TGTGCCAGCAGCCCCCTCCCGGGACAGGGAATCTACAATGAGCAGTTCTTC. Protein product: CASSPLPGQGIYNEQFF. Full variable domain (rest looked up from reference TRBV7-8 and TRBJ2-1): GAGVSQSPRYKVAKRGQDVALRCDPISGHVSLFWYQQALGQGPEFLTYFQNEAQLDKSGLPSDRFFAERPEGSVSTLKIQRTQQEDSAVYLCASSPLPGQGIYNEQFFGPGTRLTVL.

The sample holds a few counts of this clone. The chain joins TRBV27 to TRBJ1-6; 9 positions match TRBD1. The CDR3 is made up of 15 amino acids. Per the germline V gene, CDR1 is MNHEY and CDR2 is SMNVEV (reference sequence). Germline trimming cut 5 bases from V and 10 bases from J; bases unmatched to any gene: 9. CDR3 nucleotide sequence: TGTGCCAGCAGTCCGGACAGGGGTGACAGCTCACCCCTCCACTTT. It translates to CASSPDRGDSSPLHF.

This chain joins TRBV7-2 and TRBJ2-7; D gene uncertain. Trimming removed 5 bases from V and 6 bases from J, with 8 bases in between. CDR1 and CDR2 (germline): SGHTA, FQGNSA. The CDR3 runs to 11 residues. This chain's CDR3 is CASSIGPEQYF. The CDR3 DNA follows: TGTGCCAGCAGCATCGGGCCCGAGCAGTACTTC.

V and J are TRBV18 and TRBJ1-4; D not resolved. V shed 5 bases and J shed 2 bases, with 12 bases lying between them. The CDR3 is made up of 15 amino acids. Germline-derived CDR1 and CDR2 are KGHSH and LQKENI. Here the CDR3 reads CASSDPGNTNEKLFF. DNA for the CDR3: TGTGCCAGCTCAGATCCCGGTAATACTAATGAAAAACTGTTTTTT.

The CDR3 region is CASSFSGGAAFF. Written as DNA, the CDR3 is TGCGCCAGCAGCTTCTCTGGGGGGGCAGCTTTCTTT. The chain links TRBV5-1 to TRBJ1-1; possible D gene TRBD1, 6 bases. This CDR3 has 12 amino acids. V was clipped by 2 bases and J by 10 bases, with 12 bases between them. Germline CDR1 is SGHRS and CDR2 is YFSETQ.

The chain joins TRBV11-2 to TRBJ2-2; D unclear. This CDR3 is built from 12 residues. Germline assignment: CDR1 SGHAT and CDR2 FQNNGV. Trimming took 1 base from V and 4 from J, leaving 1 base between them. The CDR3: CASSLATGELFF. CDR3 sequence (DNA): TGTGCCAGCAGCTTAGCCACCGGGGAGCTGTTTTTT.

The chain has TRBV30 and TRBJ2-1; 9 positions match TRBD1. This CDR3 region has 13 residues. CDR1 and CDR2 from the germline V gene are GTSNPN and SVGIG (reference sequence). Unmatched junction bases numbered 8, after V lost 8 bases and J lost 6 bases. Here the CDR3 reads CALGTGMINEQFF. CDR3 nucleotides: TGTGCCCTCGGGACAGGGATGATCAATGAGCAGTTCTTC.

The rearrangement joins TRBV7-9 to TRBJ1-1; D remains unclear. V was shortened by 5 bases and J by 7 bases, with 11 bases between the two germline ends. CDR1 and CDR2 from the germline V gene are SEHNR and FQNEAQ (reference sequence). The CDR3 has 12 amino acids. Here the CDR3 DNA reads TGTGCCAGCAGCGCGATGTCGGGTGAAGCTTTCTTT. Translated, it gives CASSAMSGEAFF.

The CDR3 region is CASARAGTGVAGELFF. Written as DNA, the CDR3 is TGCGCCAGCGCCCGGGCCGGGACAGGGGTCGCCGGGGAGCTGTTTTTT. The V gene is TRBV5-1, the J gene TRBJ2-2; 10 nucleotides line up with TRBD1. The CDR3 has 16 amino acids. Germline V gene data show CDR1 as SGHRS and CDR2 as YFSETQ. V dropped 7 bases and J dropped 6; count of bases not matched to a gene: 12. The full variable domain, its missing parts supplied by reference TRBV5-1 and TRBJ2-2, is KAGVTQTPRYLIKTRGQQVTLSCSPISGHRSVSWYQQTPGQGLQFLFEYFSETQRNKGNFPGRFSGRQFSNSRSEMNVSTLELGDSALYLCASARAGTGVAGELFFGEGSRLTVL.

The chain couples TRBV19 to TRBJ2-3; tentative D call: TRBD1 (6 bases). CDR3 length equals 14 residues. V lost 6 bases to trimming and J lost 2 bases, with 12 bases between them. Germline-derived CDR1 and CDR2 are LNHDA and SQIVND (reference sequence). Here the CDR3 reads CASRLGQVTDTQYF. The DNA for the CDR3 is TGTGCCAGTAGGCTGGGACAAGTCACAGATACGCAGTATTTT.

The chain is built from TRBV30 and TRBJ2-5; 7 bases map to TRBD2. The CDR3 is 13 residues long. J was trimmed by 5 bases and V by 5 bases; bases with no gene match: 8. The germline gives CDR1 GTSNPN, CDR2 SVGIG (reference sequence). The CDR3 nucleotides are TGTGCCTGGTCGAGCGGGATTAAGGAGACCCAGTACTTC. As protein: CAWSSGIKETQYF.

This chain uses TRBV19 with TRBJ2-7; D remains ambiguous. CDR1 is LNHDA, CDR2 SQIVND, per germline (reference sequence). This CDR3 contains 15 residues. V was pared by 5 bases and J by 0 bases, with 14 bases between. Here the CDR3 reads CASSVLSGSSYEQYF. The CDR3 DNA reads TGTGCCAGTAGTGTCCTATCCGGGTCCTCCTACGAGCAGTACTTC.

This sequence joins TRBV10-3 and TRBJ2-7; D is unclear. The CDR3 runs 14 residues. Trimming removed 4 bases at V and 0 bases at J, with 10 bases between. Per the germline V gene, CDR1 is ENHRY and CDR2 is SYGVKD. CDR3 nucleotides: TGTGCCATCAGTGGACAATCGAGCTCCTACGAGCAGTACTTC. Protein: CAISGQSSSYEQYF.

The chain is built from TRBV28 and TRBJ2-1; D not resolved. The CDR3 consists of 10 residues. Germline values: CDR1 MDHEN, CDR2 SYDVKM. V was trimmed by 6 bases and J by 9 bases, leaving 6 bases between them. The CDR3 sequence is CASSRIEQFF. The CDR3, as DNA: TGTGCCAGCAGCAGGATTGAGCAGTTCTTC.

The chain carries TRBV6-5 and TRBJ1-1; D is unclear. The V end lost 0 bases, the J end lost 0 bases, and 5 bases lay between the germline ends. Germline assignment: CDR1 MNHEY and CDR2 SVGAGI. The CDR3 runs 14 residues. The CDR3 protein is CASSYSPLNTEAFF. In DNA form, the CDR3 reads TGTGCCAGCAGTTACTCTCCGTTGAACACTGAAGCTTTCTTT.

The CDR3 DNA is TGCGCCAGCAGCGCGCTGGGTAAACCAGAGACCCAGTACTTC. This encodes CASSALGKPETQYF. The rearrangement joins TRBV5-1 to TRBJ2-5, with D hard to call. The ends were cut back, 4 bases at V and 4 bases at J, with 14 bases in the middle. CDR1 SGHRS and CDR2 YFSETQ come from the germline V gene. This CDR3 contains 14 residues.

V is TRBV6-4 and J is TRBJ2-3, with D possibly matching TRBD2 (6 bases). This CDR3 contains 16 residues. Germline CDR1 MRHNA, CDR2 SNTAGT. V shed 3 bases and J shed 0 bases, with 13 bases lying between them. The CDR3 loop reads CASSDGSGVSTDTQYF. CDR3 DNA sequence: TGTGCCAGCAGTGATGGTAGCGGAGTTAGCACAGATACGCAGTATTTT.